The entry below gives a single T cell receptor (beta chain) sequence along with its context. Sequencing used immunoSEQ multiplex PCR; TCRdb keeps in-frame clones, though not all of them. The table has roughly 240,000 clones, around 78% seen once. The CDR3 loop spans 15 amino acids. Unmatched junction bases numbered 11, after V lost 3 bases and J lost 9 bases. The germline gives CDR1 KGHSH, CDR2 LQKENI. The data originate from a study of blood T cell repertoires in COVID-19. Turning to the study itself: Sites across the United States, Italy and Spain contributed samples from acute and convalescent COVID-19. The analysed material was cDNA or gDNA that came from T cells, B-cell-depleted T cells, or PBMCs.

Specimen: peripheral blood. The TCR sequence derives from a man in his sixties who had recovered from COVID-19. V gene TRBV18 combines with J gene TRBJ1-5; 7 bases line up with TRBD1. The CDR3 region has the DNA TGTGCCAGCTCACCGCCCGGGACAGCAGTCAGGCCCCAGCATTTT. Protein: CASSPPGTAVRPQHF.